A single sample gave rise to the 30 T cell receptor beta chains below, sequenced in a study of early T cells in non-severe SARS-CoV-2 infection. Each CDR3 protein gets one entry after TCRdb re-called the 5' RACE reads with MiXCR. The data contain 70,000 to 90,000 distinct CDR3 sequences, 14% to 15% of them singletons. Sequences were obtained from whole blood. The receptors were gathered from an adult who was a healthcare worker with PCR-confirmed SARS-CoV-2 infection or an uninfected control (not recorded which).

In its sample, this clonotype was seen a few times. The chain couples TRBV28 to TRBJ2-1; 7 bases align to TRBD2. This CDR3 comprises 15 residues. V trimming: 1 base; J trimming: 4 bases; junction bases outside the gene matches: 4. In germline, CDR1 is MDHEN, CDR2 SYDVKM. The CDR3 sequence: CASSLFGGSYNEQFF. The CDR3 DNA sequence: TGTGCCAGCAGTTTATTCGGCGGGAGTTACAATGAGCAGTTCTTC.

The chain is built from TRBV7-2 and TRBJ1-4; TRBD1 matches 7 bases. The junction had 9 bases not matched to a gene; V was cut back by 2 bases and J by 9 bases. CDR1 is SGHTA and CDR2 is FQGNSA in the germline V gene. This CDR3 has 15 residues. The CDR3 loop is CASSLSPGQQKKLFF. In nucleotides, the CDR3 is TGTGCCAGCAGCTTATCCCCGGGACAGCAGAAAAAACTGTTTTTT.

This clonotype was found many times. The chain links TRBV20-1 to TRBJ1-5, with TRBD1 as a possible D gene (6 bases). Germline lookup yields CDR1 DFQATT and CDR2 SNEGSKA (reference sequence). With 7 bases removed from V and 0 bases from J, the gap between germline ends came to 10 bases. CDR3 length: 13 amino acids. The CDR3 region has the DNA TGCAGTGTCTTGGACAGTAGCAATCAGCCCCAGCATTTT. It specifies CSVLDSSNQPQHF.

CDR3 amino acids: CASSWASTNEKLFF. The CDR3 DNA reads as TGTGCCAGCAGTTGGGCGTCAACTAATGAAAAACTGTTTTTT. This chain connects TRBV28 to TRBJ1-4; no definite D call. There are 14 residues in the CDR3. Trimming removed 4 bases at V and 0 bases at J, with 6 bases between. Per the germline V gene, CDR1 is MDHEN and CDR2 is SYDVKM.

This clonotype came up a few times. The genes are TRBV28 and TRBJ2-5; D unresolved. The CDR3 has 16 amino acids. The V gene's germline CDR1 is MDHEN and CDR2 SYDVKM. Trimming stripped 5 bases from V and 5 bases from J, with 21 bases between. CDR3 region: CASSREATGKWETQYF. The DNA for the CDR3 is TGTGCCAGCAGTCGCGAGGCGACTGGCAAATGGGAGACCCAGTACTTC.

This chain links TRBV5-1 with TRBJ1-1; D ambiguous. V was pared by 4 bases and J by 3 bases, with 13 bases between. This CDR3 is built from 14 residues. CDR1 and CDR2 from the germline V gene are SGHRS and YFSETQ. This CDR3 reads CASSPDTPHTEAFF. The CDR3 DNA follows: TGCGCCAGCAGCCCTGACACACCCCACACTGAAGCTTTCTTT.

In its sample, this clonotype was seen many times. This rearrangement joins TRBV2 to TRBJ2-1, with TRBD2 identical over 8 bases. V lost 6 bases and J lost 8; bases outside the gene matches: 12. The germline V gene encodes CDR1 SNHLY and CDR2 FYNNEI. This CDR3 region has 15 residues. In DNA, the CDR3 is TGTGCCAGCAGAGAGCCTGGACTAGCTTTGGATGAGCAGTTCTTC. Protein: CASREPGLALDEQFF.

The rearrangement joins TRBV11-2 to TRBJ2-7; D is uncertain. V lost 5 bases to trimming and J lost 2 bases, with 10 bases between them. This CDR3 has 13 residues. From germline, CDR1 is SGHAT and CDR2 FQNNGV. The chain's CDR3 is CASSANLAYEQYF. The CDR3 region has the DNA TGTGCCAGCAGCGCCAACCTAGCCTACGAGCAGTACTTC.

The chain recombines TRBV4-3 with TRBJ1-4, with D perhaps matching TRBD1 (5 bases). The CDR3 extends over 16 amino acids. Germline CDR1 and CDR2: LGHNA and YSLEER. V dropped 0 bases and J dropped 8 bases, with 16 bases sitting between them. CDR3 sequence reads: CASSQESLGGTEKLFF. CDR3 DNA sequence: TGCGCCAGCAGCCAAGAATCCTTGGGGGGAACGGAAAAACTGTTTTTT.

This clonotype occurred many times. This rearrangement joins TRBV9 to TRBJ1-5; 9 positions agree with TRBD1. V dropped 4 bases and J dropped 3; count of bases not matched to a gene: 5. This CDR3 has 15 residues. Germline V gene data show CDR1 as SGDLS and CDR2 as YYNGEE. The CDR3 DNA is TGTGCCAGCAGCAGGACAGGGGAGGTCAATCAGCCCCAGCATTTT. The encoded protein is CASSRTGEVNQPQHF.

This clonotype was seen repeatedly, ten times or more. CDR3 protein: CASSSTSGIDELFF. The CDR3, as DNA: TGTGCCAGCAGTTCCACTAGCGGGATAGATGAGCTGTTTTTT. The rearrangement links TRBV6-2 or TRBV6-3 to TRBJ2-2; 10 bases align to TRBD2. Germline values: CDR1 MNHEY, CDR2 SVGEGT. J lost 11 bases, V lost 4 bases, and 7 bases had no gene match. The CDR3 covers 14 residues.

The chain employs TRBV20-1 and TRBJ2-7, with 10 positions matching TRBD2. This CDR3 region has 13 residues. V lost 6 bases and J lost 3; bases outside the gene matches: 5. Germline values: CDR1 DFQATT, CDR2 SNEGSKA (reference sequence). Written as DNA, the CDR3 is TGCAGTGCGATTTCTAGCGGGAGCTACGAGCAGTACTTC. Translating it yields CSAISSGSYEQYF.

This clonotype came up many times. This chain uses TRBV6-5 with TRBJ1-1, with D unclear. This CDR3 contains 14 residues. CDR1 and CDR2 (germline): MNHEY, SVGAGI. V lost 0 bases, J lost 6 bases, and 11 bases lay in between. CDR3 sequence reads: CASSYSWGVAEAFF. The CDR3 nucleotides read TGTGCCAGCAGTTACTCTTGGGGTGTCGCTGAAGCTTTCTTT.

This clonotype occurred many times. The chain combines TRBV7-9 with TRBJ1-1; D is possibly TRBD1 (5 bases). The CDR3 loop spans 13 amino acids. CDR1 and CDR2 from the germline V gene are SEHNR and FQNEAQ (reference sequence). Between the trimmed V and J ends, which lost 6 bases and 4 bases, there was a span of 12 bases. CDR3 amino acids: CASSPGAITEAFF. CDR3 in DNA: TGTGCCAGCAGTCCCGGGGCAATCACTGAAGCTTTCTTT. Variable domain in full (rest from reference TRBV7-9 and TRBJ1-1): DTGVSQNPRHKITKRGQNVTFRCDPISEHNRLYWYRQTLGQGPEFLTYFQNEAQLEKSRLLSDRFSAERPKGSFSTLEIQRTEQGDSAMYLCASSPGAITEAFFGQGTRLTVV.

This clonotype was seen repeatedly, ten times or more. The chain couples TRBV9 to TRBJ1-4; D gene ambiguous. This CDR3 spans 14 amino acids. Trimming took off 0 bases at V and 7 bases at J, with 10 bases between the two ends. The germline V gene encodes CDR1 SGDLS and CDR2 YYNGEE. As DNA, the CDR3 is TGTGCCAGCAGCGTAGATTTGGGAGGTGAAAAACTGTTTTTT. Encoded protein: CASSVDLGGEKLFF.

This clonotype has just a few counts. The chain is built from TRBV27 and TRBJ1-5; no firm D call. The CDR3 sequence is 16 residues long. V lost 8 bases to trimming and J lost 1 base, with 18 bases between them. Germline CDR1 and CDR2: MNHEY and SMNVEV (reference sequence). The CDR3 spells CASGAWLAGSNQPQHF. The CDR3 nucleotides are TGTGCCAGCGGTGCCTGGTTGGCAGGCAGCAATCAGCCCCAGCATTTT.

The chain recombines TRBV13 with TRBJ1-3; D gene unclear. V was shortened by 5 bases and J by 2 bases, with 13 bases between the two germline ends. CDR1 and CDR2 from the germline V gene are PRHDT and FYEKMQ (reference sequence). The CDR3 is 15 residues long. This CDR3 reads CASSPKPGAGNTIYF. The CDR3 region has the DNA TGTGCCAGCAGCCCAAAGCCGGGAGCTGGAAACACCATATATTTT.

The rearrangement uses TRBV3-1 and TRBJ1-1, with a weak D call TRBD1 (6 bases). Trimming shortened V by 1 base and J by 4 bases, and 10 bases separated the two germline ends. The CDR3 contains 14 residues. The germline gives CDR1 LGHDT, CDR2 YNNKEL (reference sequence). The CDR3 reads CASSQGGQSTEAFF. The CDR3 coding sequence is TGTGCCAGCAGCCAAGGTGGACAGAGCACTGAAGCTTTCTTT.

For this clonotype: In this CDR3 the conserved last residue, phenylalanine or tryptophan, is missing, so a read error is likely. The chain is built from TRBV28 and TRBJ2-2; no reliable D call. The CDR3 runs to 11 residues. Trimming took off 5 bases at V and 9 bases at J, with 7 bases between the two ends. Germline V gene sequence: CDR1 MDHEN, CDR2 SYDVKM. CDR3 nucleotides: TGTGCCAGCAGTCCCTACCGGGAGCTGTTTTTG. Its translation is CASSPYRELFL.

A few counts support this clonotype. The chain carries TRBV6-6 and TRBJ1-3; maybe TRBD1 (6 bases). V was cut by 6 bases and J by 0 bases, with 12 bases left in between. Germline CDR1 is MNHNY and CDR2 is SVGAGI (reference sequence). CDR3 length: 15 amino acids. In DNA form, the CDR3 reads TGTGCCAGCAGGCAACAGGGTATCTCTGGAAACACCATATATTTT. Translating it yields CASRQQGISGNTIYF.

Notes on this clonotype: Relative to the germline gene, one junction end is altered; a read error may explain this. The chain links TRBV5-1 to TRBJ1-6; D is unresolved. The CDR3 loop spans 9 amino acids. The germline V gene has CDR1 SGHRS and CDR2 YFSETQ. In DNA, the CDR3 is TGCGCCAGCAGGCAGGACCCACTCTTT. Amino acid sequence: CASRQDPLF.

This clonotype was counted only a few times. The chain employs TRBV29-1 and TRBJ2-7, with D unclear. Between the trimmed V and J ends, which lost 7 bases and 0 bases, there was a span of 7 bases. Germline CDR1 is SQVTM and CDR2 is ANQGSEA. The CDR3 consists of 11 residues. The CDR3 DNA reads TGCAGCGCCCGGAGCTCCTACGAGCAGTACTTC. Translated: CSARSSYEQYF.

J is TRBJ2-5 and V is TRBV10-3; possible D gene TRBD1, 6 bases. The CDR3 sequence is 12 residues long. V shed 0 bases and J shed 9 bases, with 8 bases lying between them. Germline values: CDR1 ENHRY, CDR2 SYGVKD. CDR3 coding DNA: TGTGCCATCAGTGAGTCAGGGGGATCCCAGTACTTC. Amino acids: CAISESGGSQYF.

This clonotype has more than one count but fewer than ten. The chain combines TRBV2 with TRBJ1-1; a possible D gene is TRBD1 (6 bases). Trimming pared 7 bases from V and 8 bases from J, leaving 11 bases between. CDR1 and CDR2 (germline): SNHLY, FYNNEI. CDR3 length: 11 residues. CDR3 DNA sequence: TGTGCCAGCATCAATCAGGGGGAAGCTTTCTTT. The encoded protein is CASINQGEAFF.

This chain connects TRBV20-1 to TRBJ1-1; D is uncertain. V was shortened by 5 bases and J by 1 base, with 5 bases between the two germline ends. This CDR3 has 11 amino acids. Germline V gene data show CDR1 as DFQATT and CDR2 as SNEGSKA (reference sequence). The CDR3 DNA reads as TGCAGTGCTCCAGCGAACACTGAAGCTTTCTTT. Translating gives CSAPANTEAFF.

This clonotype was observed at least ten times. The genes are TRBV11-2 and TRBJ1-3; no reliable D call. Germline V lookup: CDR1 SGHAT, CDR2 FQNNGV. Trimming pared 0 bases from V and 0 bases from J, leaving 12 bases between. The length of the CDR3 is 17 residues. CDR3 loop: CASSLERPDISGNTIYF. For the CDR3, the DNA is TGTGCCAGCAGCTTAGAAAGGCCCGACATCTCTGGAAACACCATATATTTT.

The chain combines TRBV7-9 with TRBJ2-1, with 7 nucleotides matching TRBD1. The CDR3 runs to 12 residues. Germline CDR1 reads SEHNR; CDR2 reads FQNEAQ (reference sequence). Unmatched junction bases numbered 0, after V lost 5 bases and J lost 5 bases. The CDR3 bases are TGTGCCAGCAGCCAGGGGGACAATGAGCAGTTCTTC. Translated: CASSQGDNEQFF.

The chain uses TRBV6-5 and TRBJ2-2; D unclear. There are 13 residues in the CDR3. Germline V lookup: CDR1 MNHEY, CDR2 SVGAGI. V was clipped by 0 bases and J by 7 bases, with 6 bases between them. Here the CDR3 DNA reads TGTGCCAGCAGTTACTCGAATGACGGGGAGCTGTTTTTT. Amino acids: CASSYSNDGELFF.

This clonotype was seen ten or more times. The chain couples TRBV7-6 to TRBJ2-3; 7 bases match TRBD1. With V trimmed by 6 bases and J by 5 bases, 5 bases remained unmatched. Germline CDR1 and CDR2: SGHVS and FNYEAQ. The CDR3 contains 13 residues. The CDR3 here is CASSRDREDTQYF. The CDR3 DNA reads as TGTGCCAGCAGTCGCGACAGGGAAGATACGCAGTATTTT.

This clonotype came up a few times. The CDR3 spells CASSLDGTHGNTIYF. The CDR3 DNA follows: TGTGCCAGCTCACTCGACGGGACTCATGGAAACACCATATATTTT. The V and J genes are TRBV18 and TRBJ1-3; D may be TRBD1 (5 bases). Germline V gene data show CDR1 as KGHSH and CDR2 as LQKENI. The CDR3 consists of 15 residues. V shed 4 bases and J shed 3 bases, with 13 bases lying between them.